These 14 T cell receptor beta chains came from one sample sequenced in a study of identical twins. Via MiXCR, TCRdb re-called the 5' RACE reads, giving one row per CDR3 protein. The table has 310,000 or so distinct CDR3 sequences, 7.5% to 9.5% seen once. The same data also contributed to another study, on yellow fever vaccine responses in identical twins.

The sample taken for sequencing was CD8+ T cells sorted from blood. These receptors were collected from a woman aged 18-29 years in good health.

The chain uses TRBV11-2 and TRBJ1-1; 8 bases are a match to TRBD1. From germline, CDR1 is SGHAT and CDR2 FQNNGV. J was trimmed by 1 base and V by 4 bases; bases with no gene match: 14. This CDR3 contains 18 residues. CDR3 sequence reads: CASSSGGWGGKTNTEAFF. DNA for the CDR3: TGTGCCAGCAGCTCAGGGGGCTGGGGAGGGAAAACGAACACTGAAGCTTTCTTT.

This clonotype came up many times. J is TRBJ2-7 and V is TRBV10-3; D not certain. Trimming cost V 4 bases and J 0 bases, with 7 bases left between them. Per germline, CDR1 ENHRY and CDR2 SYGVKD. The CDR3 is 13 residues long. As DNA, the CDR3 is TGTGCCATCAGTGTGGGAAGCTCCTACGAGCAGTACTTC. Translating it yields CAISVGSSYEQYF.

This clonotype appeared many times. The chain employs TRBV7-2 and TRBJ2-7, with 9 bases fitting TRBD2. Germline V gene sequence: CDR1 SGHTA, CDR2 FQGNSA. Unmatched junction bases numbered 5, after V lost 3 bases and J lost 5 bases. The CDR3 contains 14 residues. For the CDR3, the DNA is TGTGCCAGCAGCTTGCGGGGGGGCTATGACGAGCAGTACTTC. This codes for CASSLRGGYDEQYF.

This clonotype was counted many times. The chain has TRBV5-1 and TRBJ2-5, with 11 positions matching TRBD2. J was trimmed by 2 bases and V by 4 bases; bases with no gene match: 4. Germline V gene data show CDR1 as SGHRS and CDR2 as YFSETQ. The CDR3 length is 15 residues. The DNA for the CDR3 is TGCGCCAGCAGCGTGGGACTAGCGGTACAAGAGACCCAGTACTTC. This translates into CASSVGLAVQETQYF. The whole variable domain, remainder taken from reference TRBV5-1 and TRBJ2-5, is KAGVTQTPRYLIKTRGQQVTLSCSPISGHRSVSWYQQTPGQGLQFLFEYFSETQRNKGNFPGRFSGRQFSNSRSEMNVSTLELGDSALYLCASSVGLAVQETQYFGPGTRLLVL.

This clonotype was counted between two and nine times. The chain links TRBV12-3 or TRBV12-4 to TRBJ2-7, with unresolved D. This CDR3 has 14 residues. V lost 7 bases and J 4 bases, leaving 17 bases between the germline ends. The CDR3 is CASMFSPSGYEQYF. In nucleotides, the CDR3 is TGTGCCAGCATGTTTTCACCCTCCGGGTACGAGCAGTACTTC.

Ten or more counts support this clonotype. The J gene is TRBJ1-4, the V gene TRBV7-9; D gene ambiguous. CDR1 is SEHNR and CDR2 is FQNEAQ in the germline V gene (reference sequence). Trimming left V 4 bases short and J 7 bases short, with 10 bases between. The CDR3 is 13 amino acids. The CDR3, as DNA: TGTGCCAGCAGCTACGAACCATTTGAAAAACTGTTTTTT. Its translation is CASSYEPFEKLFF. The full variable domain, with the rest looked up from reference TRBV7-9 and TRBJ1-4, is DTGVSQNPRHKITKRGQNVTFRCDPISEHNRLYWYRQTLGQGPEFLTYFQNEAQLEKSRLLSDRFSAERPKGSFSTLEIQRTEQGDSAMYLCASSYEPFEKLFFGSGTQLSVL.

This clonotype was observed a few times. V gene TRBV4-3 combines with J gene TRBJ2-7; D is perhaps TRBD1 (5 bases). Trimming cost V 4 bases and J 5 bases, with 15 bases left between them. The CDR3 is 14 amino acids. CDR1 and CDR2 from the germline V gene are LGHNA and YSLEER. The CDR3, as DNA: TGCGCCAGCAGCCTTGGTGTCAGGGCCAACGAGCAGTACTTC. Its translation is CASSLGVRANEQYF.

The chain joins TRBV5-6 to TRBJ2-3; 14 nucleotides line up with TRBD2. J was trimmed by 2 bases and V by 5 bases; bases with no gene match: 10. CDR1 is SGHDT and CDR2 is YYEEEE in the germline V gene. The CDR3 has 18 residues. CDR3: CASRPRLAGGPFTDTQYF. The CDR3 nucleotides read TGTGCCAGCAGGCCTAGACTAGCGGGGGGGCCCTTCACAGATACGCAGTATTTT.

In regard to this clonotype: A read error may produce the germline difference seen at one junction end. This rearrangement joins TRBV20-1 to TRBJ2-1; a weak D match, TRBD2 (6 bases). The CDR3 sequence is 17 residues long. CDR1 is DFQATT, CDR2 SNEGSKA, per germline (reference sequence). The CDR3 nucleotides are TGCTGTGCTAGTCCCATCTCTTTTAGAGCCATGGGGGGTGAGCAGTTCTTC. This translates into CCASPISFRAMGGEQFF.

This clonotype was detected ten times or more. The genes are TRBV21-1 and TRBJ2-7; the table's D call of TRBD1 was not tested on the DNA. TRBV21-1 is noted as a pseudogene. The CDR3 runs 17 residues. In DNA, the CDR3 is TGTGCCAGCAGCATCCCCACGACAGGGGTCAGTCTCTACGAGCAGTACTTC. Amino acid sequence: CASSIPTTGVSLYEQYF.

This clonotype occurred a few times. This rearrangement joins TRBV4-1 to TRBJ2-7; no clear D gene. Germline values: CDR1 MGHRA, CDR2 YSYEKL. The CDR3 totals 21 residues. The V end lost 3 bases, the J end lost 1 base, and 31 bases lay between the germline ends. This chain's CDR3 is CASSHNSPSPPGPYPSYEQYF. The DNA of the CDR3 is TGCGCCAGCAGCCACAACTCCCCCTCCCCGCCCGGGCCGTACCCTTCCTACGAGCAGTACTTC.

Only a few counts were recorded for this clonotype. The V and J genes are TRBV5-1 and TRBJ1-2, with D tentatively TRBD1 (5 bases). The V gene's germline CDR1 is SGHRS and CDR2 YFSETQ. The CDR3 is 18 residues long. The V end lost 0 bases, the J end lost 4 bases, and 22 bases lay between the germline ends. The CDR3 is CASSLEGQESVVGYGYTF. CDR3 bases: TGCGCCAGCAGCTTGGAGGGGCAGGAAAGTGTAGTGGGCTATGGCTACACCTTC.

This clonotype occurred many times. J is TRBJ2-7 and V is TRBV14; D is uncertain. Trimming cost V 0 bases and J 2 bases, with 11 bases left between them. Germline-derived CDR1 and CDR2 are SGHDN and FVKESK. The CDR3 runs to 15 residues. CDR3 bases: TGTGCCAGCAGCCAAGAGAAGGGTCTTACCTACGAGCAGTACTTC. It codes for CASSQEKGLTYEQYF.

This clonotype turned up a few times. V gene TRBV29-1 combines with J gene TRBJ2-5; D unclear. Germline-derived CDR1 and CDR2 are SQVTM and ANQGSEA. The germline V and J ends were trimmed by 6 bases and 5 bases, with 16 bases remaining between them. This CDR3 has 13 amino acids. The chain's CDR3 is CSVLLPYGETQYF. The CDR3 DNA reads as TGCAGCGTCCTGCTGCCATATGGGGAGACCCAGTACTTC.